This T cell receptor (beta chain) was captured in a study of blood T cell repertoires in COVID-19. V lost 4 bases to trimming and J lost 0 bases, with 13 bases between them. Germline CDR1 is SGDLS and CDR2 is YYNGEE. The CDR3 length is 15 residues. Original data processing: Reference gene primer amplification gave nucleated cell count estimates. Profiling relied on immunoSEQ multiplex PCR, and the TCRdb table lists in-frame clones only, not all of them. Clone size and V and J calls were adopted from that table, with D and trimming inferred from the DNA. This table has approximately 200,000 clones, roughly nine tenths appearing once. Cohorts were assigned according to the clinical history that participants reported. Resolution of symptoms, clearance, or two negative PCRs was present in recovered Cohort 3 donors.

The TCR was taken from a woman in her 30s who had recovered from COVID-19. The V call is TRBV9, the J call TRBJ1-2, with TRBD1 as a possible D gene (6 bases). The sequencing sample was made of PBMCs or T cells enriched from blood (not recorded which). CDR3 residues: CASSSQGMANYGYTF. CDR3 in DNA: TGTGCCAGCAGCTCCCAGGGGATGGCTAACTATGGCTACACCTTC.